The clone carrying this TCR beta chain was counted only a few times. Its antigen is not known. This record comes from a study of blood T cells in healthy people across ages. Study observations and caveats: It was not possible, with unsorted PBMCs, to conclusively compare naive and antigen-experienced cells. Estimates based on one million T cells were treated as lower bounds. Across samples, TCR beta diversity tracked strongly with naive T cell percentage.

The CDR3 is 13 residues long. Germline V gives CDR1 DFQATT, CDR2 SNEGSKA (reference sequence). With 4 bases clipped from V and 0 bases from J, the junction kept 1 base outside the gene matches. A second PCR, run for 7 to 11 cycles, used a sample-barcoded 5' primer plus a J-beta primer mix. TCRdb called the 5' RACE reads again in MiXCR, with one record for every CDR3 protein. The sample lists about a million distinct CDR3 sequences; 30% to 40% were seen once. Sequencing was performed on blood. V is TRBV20-1 and J is TRBJ2-3, with 7 bases aligning to TRBD2. This sequence was found in a man younger than 30 in good health. This CDR3 is CSATGGSTDTQYF. The CDR3, as DNA: TGCAGTGCTACCGGGGGGAGCACAGATACGCAGTATTTT.